Listed here are 17 T cell receptor beta chains from one sample, sequenced in a study of blood T cells in healthy people across ages. PCR was performed a second time for about 7 to 11 cycles using a sample-barcoded 5' primer and a J-beta primer mix. In TCRdb, the 5' RACE reads were re-called with MiXCR into one record per CDR3 protein. This sample carries about 1.6 million distinct CDR3 sequences, approximately 32% of them seen once, and the ten largest clones take about 11%. Sequencing was done on a sample of blood. The receptors originated from a woman aged 30 to 39 in good health.

This chain joins TRBV4-2 and TRBJ2-7, with a tentative D call TRBD2 (6 bases). Germline V gene data show CDR1 as LGHNA and CDR2 as YNFKEQ. The CDR3 loop spans 16 amino acids. V shed 0 bases and J shed 2 bases, with 14 bases lying between them. CDR3 coding DNA: TGTGCCAGCAGCCAAGAGGAAGCTAGCGCCACCTACGAGCAGTACTTC. This codes for CASSQEEASATYEQYF.

This clonotype showed up just a few times. V gene TRBV7-2 combines with J gene TRBJ2-7, with a possible D match to TRBD1 (5 bases). V lost 1 base and J 2 bases, leaving 12 bases between the germline ends. The CDR3 runs to 15 residues. Germline lookup yields CDR1 SGHTA and CDR2 FQGNSA. For the CDR3, the DNA is TGTGCCAGCAGCTTAGAGTCCGCAGGGCCCTACGAGCAGTACTTC. Its protein product is CASSLESAGPYEQYF.

Note on this clonotype: Its ends do not fully match the called genes, so a read error is possible. The chain links TRBV12-3 or TRBV12-4 to TRBJ1-5; D may be TRBD1 (5 bases). This CDR3 has 15 residues. CDR3 sequence: CAGSSGRNSNQPQHF. The CDR3, as DNA: TGTGCCGGCAGTTCGGGACGGAATAGCAATCAGCCCCAGCATTTT.

The CDR3 nucleotides read TGCGCCAGCAGTGACCTAAGGACTAGCGGAAGCACAGATACGCAGTATTTT. This gives the protein CASSDLRTSGSTDTQYF. The rearrangement links TRBV10-2 to TRBJ2-3; 10 nucleotides line up with TRBD2. Losses at the gene ends were 3 bases for V and 0 bases for J; bases not matched to a gene: 6. CDR3 length: 17 residues. Germline lookup yields CDR1 WSHSY and CDR2 SAAADI.

This clonotype was recorded at least ten times. The J gene is TRBJ2-3, the V gene TRBV27; D is perhaps TRBD2 (5 bases). This CDR3 has 14 amino acids. The V gene's germline CDR1 is MNHEY and CDR2 SMNVEV (reference sequence). Trimming took 6 bases from V and 2 from J, leaving 12 bases between them. The CDR3 nucleotides read TGTGCCAGCAGCCTTCCGGGGTCCACAGATACGCAGTATTTT. It translates to CASSLPGSTDTQYF.

This clonotype was seen ten or more times. The gene calls are TRBV20-1 and TRBJ2-4; no clear D. V gave up 3 bases and J gave up 2 bases, with 8 bases separating them. Per the germline V gene, CDR1 is DFQATT and CDR2 is SNEGSKA (reference sequence). CDR3 size: 13 residues. The CDR3 DNA reads as TGCAGTGCTAGCACGGCGACCAAAAACATTCAGTACTTC. Protein sequence: CSASTATKNIQYF.

This clonotype was observed a handful of times. The genes are TRBV9 and TRBJ2-1; 10 bases are a match to TRBD2. The CDR3 runs 17 residues. The germline V gene encodes CDR1 SGDLS and CDR2 YYNGEE. Trimming cost V 0 bases and J 8 bases; bases outside gene matches: 11. Here the CDR3 DNA reads TGTGCCAGCAGCGTAGCTAGCGGGAGAGCGCCCGGCGATGAGCAGTTCTTC. Translation: CASSVASGRAPGDEQFF.

V is TRBV7-9 and J is TRBJ2-7, with 10 bases lining up with TRBD1. The J segment lost 4 bases and the V segment lost 3 bases, leaving 3 bases of the junction unmatched. There are 14 residues in the CDR3. Per the germline V gene, CDR1 is SEHNR and CDR2 is FQNEAQ (reference sequence). CDR3 in amino acids: CASSFDRGRYEQYF. DNA of the CDR3: TGTGCCAGCAGCTTTGACAGGGGGCGATACGAGCAGTACTTC. The full variable domain, completed using reference TRBV7-9 and TRBJ2-7, is DTGVSQNPRHKITKRGQNVTFRCDPISEHNRLYWYRQTLGQGPEFLTYFQNEAQLEKSRLLSDRFSAERPKGSFSTLEIQRTEQGDSAMYLCASSFDRGRYEQYFGPGTRLTVT.

The chain has TRBV12-3 or TRBV12-4 and TRBJ2-5; D gene unclear. V lost 2 bases and J 7 bases, leaving 14 bases between the germline ends. The CDR3 totals 14 residues. The CDR3 nucleotides read TGTGCCAGCAGTTTACTTATGGCAGGATCGACCCAGTACTTC. Its translation: CASSLLMAGSTQYF.

A word on this clonotype: Mismatch with germline at one junction end may stem from a read error. The CDR3 DNA is TGCAGCGTTGAAAGTCCCGAGCAGTTATTC. Its translation is CSVESPEQLF. This rearrangement joins TRBV29-1 to TRBJ2-1, with D unresolved. Germline V gene lookup returns CDR1 SQVTM and CDR2 ANQGSEA. This CDR3 has 10 amino acids.

This clonotype was seen a handful of times. V is TRBV28 and J is TRBJ1-2, with 8 bases lining up with TRBD1. V lost 5 bases and J lost 1; bases outside the gene matches: 12. In germline, CDR1 is MDHEN, CDR2 SYDVKM. The CDR3 is 17 amino acids. CDR3 coding DNA: TGTGCCAGCAGTACTAACCTCCAGGGGGCTTTTAACTATGGCTACACCTTC. This encodes CASSTNLQGAFNYGYTF.

The genes are TRBV20-1 and TRBJ2-4; D is undetermined. Germline loops: CDR1 DFQATT, CDR2 SNEGSKA (reference sequence). The CDR3 contains 15 residues. Trimming left V 3 bases short and J 1 base short, with 13 bases between. The CDR3 DNA sequence: TGCAGTGCTAGCTCCCCGGAGAGTGCCAAAAACATTCAGTACTTC. Its translation: CSASSPESAKNIQYF.

The rearrangement uses TRBV20-1 and TRBJ2-3, with TRBD1 matching over 10 bases. The CDR3 runs 14 residues. The trim removed 6 bases at V and 4 bases at J, leaving 7 bases unmatched. Germline CDR1 is DFQATT and CDR2 is SNEGSKA (reference sequence). Here the CDR3 DNA reads TGCAGTGCCTCCTCCGGGACAGGGGCAGATACGCAGTATTTT. This encodes CSASSGTGADTQYF.

Concerning this clonotype: A much more abundant neighbour one base away suggests this may be a read error. J is TRBJ2-3 and V is TRBV12-3 or TRBV12-4; the D gene is possibly TRBD2 (5 bases). The CDR3 consists of 14 residues. Trimming removed 6 bases at V and 5 bases at J, with 15 bases between. CDR3 amino acids: CASSYTAGRDTQYF. As DNA, the CDR3 is TGTGCCAGCAGCTACACTGCGGGTAGAGATACGCAGTATTTT.

In the case of this clonotype: The junction differs from germline at one of its ends, possibly a read error. This chain uses TRBV29-1 with TRBJ2-7; D not certain. Germline-derived CDR1 and CDR2 are SQVTM and ANQGSEA. CDR3 length equals 12 residues. CDR3 in amino acids: CSAEDNGYEQYF. The CDR3, as DNA: TGCAGCGCTGAAGATAATGGTTACGAGCAGTACTTC.

In this sample, this clonotype turned up many times. This chain uses TRBV27 with TRBJ1-2; TRBD1 agrees at 7 bases. The CDR3 runs 14 residues. V trimming: 6 bases; J trimming: 5 bases; junction bases outside the gene matches: 9. Germline CDR1 MNHEY, CDR2 SMNVEV (reference sequence). In DNA form, the CDR3 reads TGTGCCAGCAGAGCGCGCCGGGACAGTTATGGCTACACCTTC. It translates to CASRARRDSYGYTF.

This clonotype was seen only a few times. V is TRBV29-1 and J is TRBJ2-1; 10 bases fit TRBD2. Germline loops: CDR1 SQVTM, CDR2 ANQGSEA. V was pared by 8 bases and J by 9 bases, with 13 bases of the junction left unmatched. The CDR3 sequence is 14 residues long. CDR3 DNA sequence: TGCAGCACCACTACTAGCGGGACCTCATTTGAGCAGTTCTTC. This sequence encodes CSTTTSGTSFEQFF.